A selection of T cell receptor beta chains follows, all from one sample in a study of blood T cell repertoires in COVID-19. TCRdb's copy holds only in-frame clones and misses some; the assay was immunoSEQ multiplex PCR. The data hold 200,000 to 300,000 clones, with roughly 80% observed a single time. The sequenced sample was peripheral blood. These TCRs come from a woman older than 75 with COVID-19, enrolled during active disease. CDR3s include the opening cysteine and the closing phenylalanine or tryptophan. Fields, in order: J gene, V gene, D gene, clone size, CDR3 DNA, CDR3 protein. A D gene is named only where the DNA matches it firmly. Size is omitted from some rows. Given values are once, few, many or a class for expanded clones.

TRBJ2-1,TRBV7-3,-,-,TGTGCCAGCAGCTTTTACAGGGCGAATGAGCAGTTCTTC,CASSFYRANEQFF
TRBJ1-2,TRBV20-1,-,-,TGCAGTGCTAGAAGGGGCTATGGCTACACCTTC,CSARRGYGYTF
TRBJ1-5,TRBV5-1,TRBD1,-,TGCGCCAGCAGCCCCGGACAGGGAACTTACAATCAGCCCCAGCATTTT,CASSPGQGTYNQPQHF
TRBJ1-1,TRBV7-3,-,-,TGTGCCAGCAGCTTAAGGGGACAGAACACTGAAGCTTTCTTT,CASSLRGQNTEAFF
TRBJ1-1,TRBV5-8,-,-,TGTGCCAGCAGCTTGGGGAGGGGAAGGAACACTGAAGCTTTCTTT,CASSLGRGRNTEAFF
TRBJ2-7,TRBV5-1,TRBD1,-,TGCGCCAGCAGGGAGGGACAGGGCTACGAGCAGTACTTC,CASREGQGYEQYF
TRBJ1-2,TRBV4-2,-,-,TGTGCCAGCAGCCAAGGTAGTCAGGATGGCTACACCTTC,CASSQGSQDGYTF
TRBJ1-1,TRBV19,-,once,TGTGCCAGTAGTATAATAATATCGGACTTGAACACTGAAGCTTTCTTT,CASSIIISDLNTEAFF
TRBJ1-1,TRBV6-5,-,-,TGTGCCAGCAGCCGCGGGGCAGACGAAGCTTTCTTT,CASSRGADEAFF
TRBJ2-3,TRBV24-1,-,-,TGTGCCACCAGTGATTCTGGCGGGCGGGCAGATACGCAGTATTTT,CATSDSGGRADTQYF
TRBJ2-2,TRBV5-1,-,-,TGCGCCAGCAGCTTGGGGAGGGAAGGTACCGGGGAGCTGTTTTTT,CASSLGREGTGELFF
TRBJ2-7,TRBV6-2/TRBV6-3,-,-,TGTGCCAGCAGTTCCACAGGGAAACTCCACGAGCAGTACTTC,CASSSTGKLHEQYF
TRBJ1-1,TRBV7-3,TRBD1,-,TGTGCCAGCAGCAGGGGGCCCGCCGAAGAAGCTTTCTTT,CASSRGPAEEAFF
TRBJ2-7,TRBV5-1,-,-,TGCGCCAGCAGCTTGGAGGGGCTCGGGGAGCAGTACTTC,CASSLEGLGEQYF
TRBJ1-4,TRBV4-2,-,once,TGTGCCAGCAGCCTTTGGACAGAAAAACTGTTTTTT,CASSLWTEKLFF
TRBJ2-3,TRBV6-2/TRBV6-3,-,-,TGTGCCAGCAGTTACCTGGCAAATACGCAGTATTTT,CASSYLANTQYF
TRBJ1-3,TRBV4-2,-,few,TGTGCCAGCAGCCAAGCGGAGGGTGGCTCTGGAAACACCATATATTTT,CASSQAEGGSGNTIYF
TRBJ1-3,TRBV30,TRBD1,-,TGTGCCTGGAGTGTAGGGGGACAGGGTTTTGGAAACACCATATATTTT,CAWSVGGQGFGNTIYF
TRBJ1-1,TRBV9,-,once,TGTGCCAGCAGCGTACAGGGTGACACTGAAGCTTTCTTT,CASSVQGDTEAFF
TRBJ1-4,TRBV5-1,-,-,TGCGCCAGCAGCTTACAGGGCACTAAGGAAAAACTGTTTTTT,CASSLQGTKEKLFF
TRBJ2-7,TRBV5-5,-,-,TGTGCCAGCAGCTTGGGACCGACAGGAATCGCCTACGAGCAGTACTTC,CASSLGPTGIAYEQYF
TRBJ1-1,TRBV10-2,-,-,TGCGCCAGCAGTCGTCAGTTGAACACTGAAGCTTTCTTT,CASSRQLNTEAFF
TRBJ1-1,TRBV4-1,TRBD1,-,TGCGCCAGCAGCCAGGAGACAGGGACCCCTCGTGAAGCTTTCTTT,CASSQETGTPREAFF
TRBJ2-7,TRBV7-3,TRBD1,-,TGTGCCAGCAGTATAGGACAGGGCCCCTCCTACGAGCAGTACTTC,CASSIGQGPSYEQYF
TRBJ1-1,TRBV5-1,-,-,TGCGCCAGCAGCTTGGACAGGGTGAGAACTGAAGCTTTCTTT,CASSLDRVRTEAFF
TRBJ1-4,TRBV18,TRBD1,-,TGTGCCAGCTCATCAACCAGCCGGACAGGGGGCCGGGAAAAACTGTTTTTT,CASSSTSRTGGREKLFF
TRBJ2-7,TRBV7-9,-,once,TGTGCCAGCAGTACAGGGGGGGACACTCACGAGCAGTACTTC,CASSTGGDTHEQYF
TRBJ2-2,TRBV12-3/TRBV12-4,-,-,TGTGCCAGCAGTTTGGGGGGAACCGGGGAGCTGTTTTTT,CASSLGGTGELFF
TRBJ1-6,TRBV11-2,-,once,TGTGCCAGCTCCCCGCGGATGAACCTCCGGGTGGCCCTCCACTTT,CASSPRMNLRVALHF
TRBJ2-7,TRBV28,-,-,TGTGCCAGCAGGGTAGGTACTACCTACGAGCAGTACTTC,CASRVGTTYEQYF
TRBJ2-1,TRBV29-1,TRBD2,-,TGCAGCGGCCTTGGGGGGGGTGAGCAGTTCTTC,CSGLGGGEQFF
TRBJ2-3,TRBV10-3,TRBD2,-,TGTGCCACCCGGGAGGGCGCGGATACGCAGTATTTT,CATREGADTQYF
TRBJ2-4,TRBV9,-,-,TGTGCCAGCAGCGTAGGGCTAGAGGGAAACATTCAGTACTTC,CASSVGLEGNIQYF
TRBJ1-3,TRBV5-1,-,-,TGCGCCAGCAGCCCCAGGGGATCTGGAAACACCATATATTTT,CASSPRGSGNTIYF
TRBJ1-5,TRBV5-4,TRBD1,-,TGTGCCAGCAGCTCGGGACAGAATCAGCCCCAGCATTTT,CASSSGQNQPQHF
TRBJ2-1,TRBV7-2,TRBD2,once,TGTGCCAGCAGCTTCTTAGCGGGGGAGCAGTTCTTC,CASSFLAGEQFF
TRBJ1-1,TRBV28,TRBD1,-,TGTGCCAGCAGTGGGCAGGGGGATTGGAACACTGAAGCTTTCTTT,CASSGQGDWNTEAFF
TRBJ1-2,TRBV30,-,-,TGTGCCTGGAGTGCCTTGTATGGCTACACCTTC,CAWSALYGYTF
TRBJ1-3,TRBV18,-,-,TGTGCCAGCTCACCCTCCCTGGGCCCTGGAAACACCATATATTTT,CASSPSLGPGNTIYF
TRBJ2-3,TRBV27,TRBD2,once,TGTGCCAGCAGTTTGCGGACTAGCGGGGGCACAGATACGCAGTATTTT,CASSLRTSGGTDTQYF
TRBJ2-1,TRBV5-1,-,-,TGCGCCAGCAGCTTGGGAGTCCAGGATGAGCAGTTCTTC,CASSLGVQDEQFF
TRBJ1-1,TRBV30,-,few,TGTGCCTGGACCCCACCCCAAGCGTGGCGGGACACTGAAGCTTTCTTT,CAWTPPQAWRDTEAFF
TRBJ1-1,TRBV11-2,-,few,TGTGCCAGCAGCCCGCAGGGGAAGGGGATATTTTTT,CASSPQGKGIFF
TRBJ1-3,TRBV7-9,-,-,TGTGCCAGCATGCTACAGGGTTCTGGAAACACCATATATTTT,CASMLQGSGNTIYF
TRBJ2-6,TRBV9,TRBD2,few,TGTGCCAGCAGCGCCATCCGGGGGGGCTCTGGGGCCAACGTCCTGACTTTC,CASSAIRGGSGANVLTF
TRBJ1-1,TRBV5-1,-,few,TGCGCCAGCAAGCAGGGGAACACTGAAGCTTTCTTT,CASKQGNTEAFF
TRBJ2-3,TRBV29-1,-,-,TGCAGCGTGCTGCGGGGTGGAGGCACAGATACGCAGTATTTT,CSVLRGGGTDTQYF
TRBJ2-3,TRBV5-4,-,-,TGTGCCAGCGGAGGGACTGGTAGCACAGATACGCAGTATTTT,CASGGTGSTDTQYF
TRBJ1-1,TRBV2,-,-,TGTGCCAGCAGCGGGTACACTGAAGCTTTCTTT,CASSGYTEAFF
TRBJ1-5,TRBV5-1,TRBD1,-,TGCGCCAGCAGCTTGGGAGCAGGGGGAGGCCAGCCCCAGCATTTT,CASSLGAGGGQPQHF
TRBJ2-1,TRBV9,TRBD2,-,TGTGCCAGCAGCGTAGTTAGTAGCGGGAGGGTGGGACCCAGCTCCTACAATGAGCAGTTCTTC,CASSVVSSGRVGPSSYNEQFF
TRBJ2-3,TRBV6-2/TRBV6-3,-,-,TGTGCCAGCAGCTATACTATCGTCACAGATACGCAGTATTTT,CASSYTIVTDTQYF
TRBJ1-1,TRBV5-1,-,-,TGCGCCAGCAGCAATCCTCAGGGTTACGGCACTGAAGCTTTCTTT,CASSNPQGYGTEAFF
TRBJ1-3,TRBV30,TRBD1,-,TGTGCCTGGAGGGGGACAGGGGCCTATCGAGGAAACGCCATATATTTT,CAWRGTGAYRGNAIYF
TRBJ2-7,TRBV7-9,TRBD1,-,TGTGCCAGCCTAATCGGGCAGGGGGCCCACGAGCAGTACTTC,CASLIGQGAHEQYF
TRBJ1-1,TRBV7-6,-,-,TGTGCCAGCAGCTTAATGTGGGGAGGGAACACTGAAGCTTTCTTT,CASSLMWGGNTEAFF
TRBJ1-2,TRBV5-1,-,-,TGCGCCAGCAGCGCCGGGACAACGAACTATGGCTACACCTTC,CASSAGTTNYGYTF
TRBJ2-1,TRBV6-1,TRBD2,-,TGTGCCAGCAGTGCCGGAGTCGCTAGCGGTTACAATGAGCAGTTCTTC,CASSAGVASGYNEQFF
TRBJ2-7,TRBV12-2,-,-,TGTGCAAGTCGCTTATCGGATCCGGGACTCCCCCACGAGCAGTACTTC,CASRLSDPGLPHEQYF